What follows are 3 T cell receptor beta chains derived from one specimen sequenced in a study of T cells in Graves' hyperthyroidism and ophthalmopathy. The CDR3 regions of TCR beta were amplified from RNA transcripts. In the first-round RT-PCR of the TCR CDR3, the HTBI primer set was used. TCRdb recomputed calls from the multiplex PCR reads with MiXCR, one row per CDR3 protein. The table records 450,000 to 700,000 distinct CDR3 sequences, about 45% of them present only once. The sample was peripheral blood or thyroid tissue (not recorded which). Source of these receptors: an adult woman with Graves' disease, either hyperthyroidism or ophthalmopathy (not recorded which).

The chain joins TRBV7-2 to TRBJ2-7, with TRBD2 matching over 12 bases. The CDR3 runs to 18 residues. V dropped 2 bases and J dropped 2; count of bases not matched to a gene: 10. From germline, CDR1 is SGHTA and CDR2 FQGNSA. The CDR3 loop is CASSLTRLAGDRTYEQYF. The CDR3, as DNA: TGTGCCAGCAGCTTAACACGACTAGCGGGAGATCGAACCTACGAGCAGTACTTC.

This clonotype showed up just a few times. The CDR3 sequence: CSVSLNTGELFF. The CDR3 DNA reads TGCAGCGTTAGCCTGAACACCGGGGAGCTGTTTTTT. The chain uses TRBV29-1 and TRBJ2-2; D not resolved. From germline, CDR1 is SQVTM and CDR2 ANQGSEA. CDR3 length: 12 residues. V was clipped by 5 bases and J by 1 base, with 5 bases between them.

The chain couples TRBV12-3 or TRBV12-4 to TRBJ1-2; D is possibly TRBD1 (5 bases). The V gene lost 5 bases and the J gene lost 8 bases, with 18 bases spanning the gap. CDR3 length: 14 amino acids. The CDR3 loop is CASSLRDLRGGYTF. CDR3 in DNA: TGTGCCAGCAGTCTCCGGGACCTTCGAGGGGGCTACACCTTC.